What follows is one T cell receptor beta chain and its context. The source of the sample is a study of cytomegalovirus exposure and HLA in healthy donors. Looking at the study overall: Most genotyped donors, around four fifths of about 360, had Caucasian-associated genetic ancestry.

Donors showed nominal health when sampled, although they likely had unrecorded immune exposures. PCR used 60 Vbeta primers and 13 Jbeta primers. Method: immunoSEQ multiplex PCR; TCRdb's copy keeps in-frame clones and lacks some. Of some 250,000 clones in the sample, 82% were seen once. This CDR3 has 15 residues. Losses at the gene ends were 3 bases for V and 6 bases for J; bases not matched to a gene: 5. In germline, CDR1 is SGDLS, CDR2 YYNGEE. The J gene is TRBJ2-1, the V gene TRBV9; 11 bases agree with TRBD2. This receptor was obtained from a woman aged 40 to 55 in good health and CMV-seropositive. The specimen sequenced was PBMCs. The CDR3 loop reads CASSALAGESNEQFF. In DNA form, the CDR3 reads TGTGCCAGCAGCGCACTAGCGGGAGAGAGCAATGAGCAGTTCTTC.